The entry that follows covers one T cell receptor (beta chain) sequence. This table comes from immunoSEQ multiplex PCR, and its TCRdb copy is limited to in-frame clones, with some not included. This sample has 250,000 or so clones, with roughly 88% found just once. This specimen comes from a study of blood T cell repertoires in COVID-19. The junction had 5 bases not matched to a gene; V was cut back by 2 bases and J by 7 bases. CDR1 is MNHEY, CDR2 SVGAGI, per germline. CDR3 length: 15 amino acids. This clonotype originated in a woman aged 45 to 65 who had recovered from COVID-19. The sample was PBMCs or T cells enriched from blood (not recorded which). The chain links TRBV6-5 to TRBJ1-1, with 12 bases that match TRBD1. CDR3 protein: CASSYRDRGPIEAFF. The CDR3 bases are TGTGCCAGCAGTTACCGGGACAGGGGGCCCATTGAAGCTTTCTTT.